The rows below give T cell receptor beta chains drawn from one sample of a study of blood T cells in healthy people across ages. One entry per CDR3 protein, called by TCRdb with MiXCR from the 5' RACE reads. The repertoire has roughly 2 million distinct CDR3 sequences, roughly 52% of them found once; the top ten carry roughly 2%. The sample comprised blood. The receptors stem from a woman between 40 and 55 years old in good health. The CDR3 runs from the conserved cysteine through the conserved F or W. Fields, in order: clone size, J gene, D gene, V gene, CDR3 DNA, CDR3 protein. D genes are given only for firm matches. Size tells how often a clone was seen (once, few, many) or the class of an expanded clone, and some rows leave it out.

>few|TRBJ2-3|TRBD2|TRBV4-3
TGCGCCAGCAGCCAAGATCTATCTAGCGGGGATCCGCAGTATTTT
CASSQDLSSGDPQYF
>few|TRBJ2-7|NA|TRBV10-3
TGTGCCATCAGCGTTACAGGGAACGAGCAGTACTTC
CAISVTGNEQYF
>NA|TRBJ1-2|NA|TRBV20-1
TGCAGTGCAGCAGGCTCCCCTTCGGATGGCTACACCTTC
CSAAGSPSDGYTF
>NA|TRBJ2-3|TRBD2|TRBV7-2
TGTGCCAGCAGCTTGCGAGCGGGGCTAGATACGCAGTATTTT
CASSLRAGLDTQYF
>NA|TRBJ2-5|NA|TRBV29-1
TGCAGCGTTGAAGACGGGGGAAAGGAAGAGACCCAGTACTTC
CSVEDGGKEETQYF
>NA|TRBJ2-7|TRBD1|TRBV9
TGTGCCAGCGCGGTGACAGGGGCCTTTGTGGGCGAGCAGTACTTC
CASAVTGAFVGEQYF
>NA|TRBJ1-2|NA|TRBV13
TGTGCCAGCGGGGCTGGGCAGAAGATTAACTATGGCTACACCTTC
CASGAGQKINYGYTF
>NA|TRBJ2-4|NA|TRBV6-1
TGTGCCAGCAGCATCCTTAGGGGAGGTGGTGGCATTCAGTACTTC
CASSILRGGGGIQYF
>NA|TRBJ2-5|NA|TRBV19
TGTGCCAGTAGTAACCTGTACCGAAGGACATTACAAGAGACCCAGTACTTC
CASSNLYRRTLQETQYF
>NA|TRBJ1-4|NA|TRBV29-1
TGCAGCGTTGTCATACACGATTTAGAAAAACTGTTTTTT
CSVVIHDLEKLFF
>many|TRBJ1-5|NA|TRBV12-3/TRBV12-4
TGTGCCAGCAGGCTATCTCAGAATCAGCCCCAGCATTTT
CASRLSQNQPQHF
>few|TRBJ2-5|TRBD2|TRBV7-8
TGTGCCAGCAGCTTAATCAGCGGGGGGCCCCAAGAGACCCAGTACTTC
CASSLISGGPQETQYF
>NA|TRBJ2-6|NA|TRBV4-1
TGCGCCAGCAGCCGCATCCAACCGTCGGAGGGCGGGGTCTCTGGGGCCAACGTCCTGACTTTC
CASSRIQPSEGGVSGANVLTF
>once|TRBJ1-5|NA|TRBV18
TGTGCCAGCTCACCGGGCTCCCAAACCGAGCCCCAGCATTTT
CASSPGSQTEPQHF
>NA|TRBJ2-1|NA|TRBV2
TGTGCCAGCAGGGCGGGGCCGGGGGATGAGCAGTTCTTC
CASRAGPGDEQFF
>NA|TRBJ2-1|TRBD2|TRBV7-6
TGTGCCAGCAGCTTACGGACTAGCGGGGGGGCGTTCTTC
CASSLRTSGGAFF
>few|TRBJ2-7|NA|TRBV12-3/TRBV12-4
TGTGCCAGCAACCAAAGAGGACAGCTCAACTCCTACGAGCAGTACTTC
CASNQRGQLNSYEQYF
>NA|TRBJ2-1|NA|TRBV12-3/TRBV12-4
TGTGCCAGCAGTTTAGAAGGGATCTTGGGGTTTAATGAGCAGTTCTTC
CASSLEGILGFNEQFF
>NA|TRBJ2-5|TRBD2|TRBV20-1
TGCAGTGCTAGAGTGGCTAGCGGGGGGATACTAAACGCGTCGTGGGAGACCCAGTACTTC
CSARVASGGILNASWETQYF
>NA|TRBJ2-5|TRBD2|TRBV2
TGTGCCAGCAGACCCGGCCAGCGGGGCGGGGAAGAGACCCAGTACTTC
CASRPGQRGGEETQYF
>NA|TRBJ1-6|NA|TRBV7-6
TGTGCCAGCAGCTTAGGGGGGCAGGGTGTTGCACCACCCCTCCACTTT
CASSLGGQGVAPPLHF
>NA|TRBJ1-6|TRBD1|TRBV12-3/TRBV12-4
TGTGCCAGCAGCCTCGGGACAGGTCTTCCACCCCTCCACTTT
CASSLGTGLPPLHF
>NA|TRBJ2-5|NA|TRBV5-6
TGTGCCAGCAGCATGGGACGAGGGGAGACCCAGTACTTC
CASSMGRGETQYF
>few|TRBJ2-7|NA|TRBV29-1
TGCAGCGTTGAAGGGCACTTCTCCTACGAGCAGTACTTC
CSVEGHFSYEQYF
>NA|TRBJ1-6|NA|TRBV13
TGTGCCAGCAGCCCCTCCGGGAGGGCCAATTCACCCCTCCACTTT
CASSPSGRANSPLHF
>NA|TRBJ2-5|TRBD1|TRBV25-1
TGTGCCAGCAGTTCTCACGACAGGGGAAGAGAGACCCAGTACTTC
CASSSHDRGRETQYF
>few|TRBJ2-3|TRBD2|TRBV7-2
TGTGCCAGCAGCCTACGACTAGCGGGGGGGCCGCAGTATTTT
CASSLRLAGGPQYF
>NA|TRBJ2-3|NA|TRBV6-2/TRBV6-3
TGTGCCAGCAGCCACCGTTTAGCGCAGTATTTT
CASSHRLAQYF
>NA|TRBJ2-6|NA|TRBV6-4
TGTGCCAGTCGGCGGGGAGACAGTTCTGGGGCCAACGTCCTGACTTTC
CASRRGDSSGANVLTF
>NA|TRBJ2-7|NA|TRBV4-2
TGTGCCAGCAGCCAAGATGACAACTCCTACGAGCAGTACTTC
CASSQDDNSYEQYF
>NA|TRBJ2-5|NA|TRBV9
TGTGCCAGCAGCCTCCGGTGGGACGGTGAGACCCAGTACTTC
CASSLRWDGETQYF
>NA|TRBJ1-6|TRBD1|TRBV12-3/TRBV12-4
TGTGCCAGCAGTATACAGGGGGCACCCCTCCACTTT
CASSIQGAPLHF
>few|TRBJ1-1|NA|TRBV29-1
TGCAGCGTCCTCGGGGGTTTGGGCACTGAAGCTTTCTTT
CSVLGGLGTEAFF
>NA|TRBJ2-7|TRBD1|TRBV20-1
TGCAGTGCTAGGATTGGGGACCAGGGGGCTTCGTTCCCCTACGAGCAGTACTTC
CSARIGDQGASFPYEQYF
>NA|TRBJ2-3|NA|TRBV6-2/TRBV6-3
TGTGCCAGCAGTTACTCCCCCGGGCGGCAGCATAGCACAGATACGCAGTATTTT
CASSYSPGRQHSTDTQYF
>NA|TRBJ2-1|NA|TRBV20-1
TGCAGTGCTAGCCACGCCCAGCGGCCGGGCAATGAGCAGTTCTTC
CSASHAQRPGNEQFF
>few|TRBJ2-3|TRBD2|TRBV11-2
TGTGCCAGCAGCTTTTCTAGCGGGGCCAGCACAGATACGCAGTATTTT
CASSFSSGASTDTQYF
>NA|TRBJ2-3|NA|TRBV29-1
TGCAGCGGTTTCGGTCAACAGGGTGCAGATACGCAGTATTTT
CSGFGQQGADTQYF
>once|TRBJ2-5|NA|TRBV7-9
TGTGCCAGCAGCGTAAACCACAAAGAGACCCAGTACTTC
CASSVNHKETQYF
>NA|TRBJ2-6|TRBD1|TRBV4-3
TGCGCCTGCAGCCAAGATGTACAGGGGGCTGCTGGGGCCAACGTCCTGACTTTC
CACSQDVQGAAGANVLTF
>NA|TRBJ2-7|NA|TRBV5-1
TGCGCCAGCAGCTTGGAGAAATGCGAGCAGTACTTC
CASSLEKCEQYF
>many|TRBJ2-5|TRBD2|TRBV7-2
TGTGCCAGCAGCTTAGGCGGGGGGGCAGGAGAGACCCAGTACTTC
CASSLGGGAGETQYF
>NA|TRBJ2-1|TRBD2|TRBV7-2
TGTGCCAGCAGCTTAGATTGGGCTAGCGGGAATGAGCAGTTCTTC
CASSLDWASGNEQFF
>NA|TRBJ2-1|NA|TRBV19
TGTGCCATTTTTGACGGAAACAATGAGCAGTTCTTC
CAIFDGNNEQFF
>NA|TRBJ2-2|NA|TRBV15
TGTGCCACCAGCAGAGATCTAGGAGGGATCACCGGGGAGCTGTTTTTT
CATSRDLGGITGELFF
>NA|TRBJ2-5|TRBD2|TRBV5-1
TGCGCCAGCAGCTTGGAGGGTAGCGGGGGCTACTGGGAGACCCAGTACTTC
CASSLEGSGGYWETQYF
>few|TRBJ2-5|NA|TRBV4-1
TGCGCCAGCAGCCAAGTCAGCACGGGCACTGGGGAGACCCAGTACTTC
CASSQVSTGTGETQYF
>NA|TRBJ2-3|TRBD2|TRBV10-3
TGTGCCATCAGTGAGCCGGGCGGGGGGGCTCTGACAGATACGCAGTATTTT
CAISEPGGGALTDTQYF
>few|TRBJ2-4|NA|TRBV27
TGTGCCAGCAGTCCGTGGACGGATGATGGGGAGCAGTACTTC
CASSPWTDDGEQYF
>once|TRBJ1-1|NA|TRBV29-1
TGCAGCGTTAGGGACGGCACTGAAGCTTTCTTT
CSVRDGTEAFF
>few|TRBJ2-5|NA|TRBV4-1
TGCGCCAGCAGCCAAGATCAGGGACTGAGCCAAGAGACCCAGTACTTC
CASSQDQGLSQETQYF
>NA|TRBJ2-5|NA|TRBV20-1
TGCAGTGCTACTGAAGAGACCCAGTACTTC
CSATEETQYF
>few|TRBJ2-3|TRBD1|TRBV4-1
TGCGCCAGCAGCCAAGCCCTCATCACAGGGGTCTGGGATACGCAGTATTTT
CASSQALITGVWDTQYF